This is a list of T cell receptor beta chains from one sample in a study of human T cells and chemical hapten exposure. Via MiXCR, TCRdb re-called the RACE reads, giving one row per CDR3 protein. Altogether over 95,000 distinct CDR3 sequences are present, approximately 13% being singletons, with the ten largest covering over 2%. Sequenced material: whole blood, taken in connection with sensitization to the hapten diphenylcyclopropenone (DPC). These receptors were collected from a woman in her thirties or forties with alopecia areata. Some clones in this sample may be carry-over from other donors' samples. Each CDR3 is given without its conserved first and last residue. Each record gives: CDR3 protein, J gene, V gene.

cdr3_aa: ASSTWTGLNEAF; j_call: TRBJ1-1; v_call: TRBV6-2/TRBV6-3
cdr3_aa: ASSYGPGGEQF; j_call: TRBJ2-1; v_call: TRBV6-6
cdr3_aa: ASSSVSLGHYEQF; j_call: TRBJ2-1; v_call: TRBV11-2
cdr3_aa: ASSLGSNIQY; j_call: TRBJ2-4; v_call: TRBV11-3
cdr3_aa: SASADGGNQPQH; j_call: TRBJ1-5; v_call: TRBV20-1
cdr3_aa: ASRRQGEEKLF; j_call: TRBJ1-4; v_call: TRBV6-1
cdr3_aa: ASSQEFAGGPYNEQF; j_call: TRBJ2-1; v_call: TRBV4-3
cdr3_aa: ASGLSGSSGNTIY; j_call: TRBJ1-3; v_call: TRBV3-1
cdr3_aa: ASSSGQSAVNIQY; j_call: TRBJ2-4; v_call: TRBV28
cdr3_aa: ASSPLNLQHNQPQH; j_call: TRBJ1-5; v_call: TRBV28
cdr3_aa: ASSYGLAGNTGELF; j_call: TRBJ2-2; v_call: TRBV3-1
cdr3_aa: ASSDPRRITDTQY; j_call: TRBJ2-3; v_call: TRBV25-1
cdr3_aa: ASSLGGAAYEQY; j_call: TRBJ2-7; v_call: TRBV28
cdr3_aa: ASSLDRGQY; j_call: TRBJ2-5; v_call: TRBV13
cdr3_aa: ASSIRAGLNNEQF; j_call: TRBJ2-1; v_call: TRBV19
cdr3_aa: SAIRGRSTGELF; j_call: TRBJ2-2; v_call: TRBV20-1
cdr3_aa: ASSPSTSGTYEQY; j_call: TRBJ2-7; v_call: TRBV7-2
cdr3_aa: ASWTSSYEQY; j_call: TRBJ2-7; v_call: TRBV28
cdr3_aa: ASSYSDSASYEQY; j_call: TRBJ2-7; v_call: TRBV6-2/TRBV6-3
cdr3_aa: ASSTDRGTYEQY; j_call: TRBJ2-7; v_call: TRBV18
cdr3_aa: ASSQGQFGEQY; j_call: TRBJ2-7; v_call: TRBV7-2
cdr3_aa: ASSPDRAYTDTQY; j_call: TRBJ2-3; v_call: TRBV4-3
cdr3_aa: SANDMQDTEAF; j_call: TRBJ1-1; v_call: TRBV20-1
cdr3_aa: ASSLFASYNEQF; j_call: TRBJ2-1; v_call: TRBV7-2
cdr3_aa: ASRRQGGNQPQH; j_call: TRBJ1-5; v_call: TRBV12-3/TRBV12-4
cdr3_aa: SAKTSGNYNEQF; j_call: TRBJ2-1; v_call: TRBV20-1
cdr3_aa: ASSLQGASDTQY; j_call: TRBJ2-3; v_call: TRBV27
cdr3_aa: ASSFLHGQAGEQF; j_call: TRBJ2-1; v_call: TRBV7-2
cdr3_aa: SVVGRANTEAF; j_call: TRBJ1-1; v_call: TRBV29-1
cdr3_aa: AIRVGIYEQY; j_call: TRBJ2-7; v_call: TRBV29-1
cdr3_aa: ASSLWGYNSPLH; j_call: TRBJ1-6; v_call: TRBV28
cdr3_aa: ASRQGELETQY; j_call: TRBJ2-5; v_call: TRBV27
cdr3_aa: ASSPAFRGEKLF; j_call: TRBJ1-4; v_call: TRBV4-2
cdr3_aa: ASWAARTNNEQF; j_call: TRBJ2-1; v_call: TRBV27
cdr3_aa: ASSLGRQFQETQY; j_call: TRBJ2-5; v_call: TRBV7-7
cdr3_aa: ASSSWDRVADTQY; j_call: TRBJ2-3; v_call: TRBV7-8
cdr3_aa: ATSRDLQETQY; j_call: TRBJ2-5; v_call: TRBV15
cdr3_aa: ASSSQDSLETQY; j_call: TRBJ2-5; v_call: TRBV7-6
cdr3_aa: ASRKSGNTEAF; j_call: TRBJ1-1; v_call: TRBV28
cdr3_aa: ASNRRGYQETQY; j_call: TRBJ2-5; v_call: TRBV2
cdr3_aa: ASNSQGASSYNEQF; j_call: TRBJ2-1; v_call: TRBV7-2
cdr3_aa: ASSLNVGSYEQF; j_call: TRBJ2-1; v_call: TRBV7-3
cdr3_aa: ASSQEGTGPRGKLF; j_call: TRBJ1-4; v_call: TRBV4-3
cdr3_aa: ASSLSGDSQYQPQH; j_call: TRBJ1-5; v_call: TRBV28
cdr3_aa: ASSYSPEGNSPLH; j_call: TRBJ1-6; v_call: TRBV6-6
cdr3_aa: ASSLVNTEAF; j_call: TRBJ1-1; v_call: TRBV5-4
cdr3_aa: ASKMAGGRSTGELF; j_call: TRBJ2-2; v_call: TRBV7-6
cdr3_aa: ASSSDGLGGYT; j_call: TRBJ1-2; v_call: TRBV7-9